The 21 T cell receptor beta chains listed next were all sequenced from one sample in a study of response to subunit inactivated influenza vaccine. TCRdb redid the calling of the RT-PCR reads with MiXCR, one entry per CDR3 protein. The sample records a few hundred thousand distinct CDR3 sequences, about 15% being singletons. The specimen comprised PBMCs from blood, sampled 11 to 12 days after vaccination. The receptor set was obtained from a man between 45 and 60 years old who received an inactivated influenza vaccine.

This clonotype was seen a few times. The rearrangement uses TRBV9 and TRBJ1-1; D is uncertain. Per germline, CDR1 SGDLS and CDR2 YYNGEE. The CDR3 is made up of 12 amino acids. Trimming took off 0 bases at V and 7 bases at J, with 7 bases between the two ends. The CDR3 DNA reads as TGTGCCAGCAGCGTAGCTCAAGGTGAAGCTTTCTTT. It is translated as CASSVAQGEAFF.

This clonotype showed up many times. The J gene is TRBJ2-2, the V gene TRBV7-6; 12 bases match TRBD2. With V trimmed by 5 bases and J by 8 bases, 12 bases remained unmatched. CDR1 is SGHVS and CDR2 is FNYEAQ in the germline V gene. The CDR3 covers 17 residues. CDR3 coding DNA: TGTGCCAGCAGCCCGGACCTACTAGCGGGAGGTCCAGGGGAGCTGTTTTTT. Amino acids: CASSPDLLAGGPGELFF.

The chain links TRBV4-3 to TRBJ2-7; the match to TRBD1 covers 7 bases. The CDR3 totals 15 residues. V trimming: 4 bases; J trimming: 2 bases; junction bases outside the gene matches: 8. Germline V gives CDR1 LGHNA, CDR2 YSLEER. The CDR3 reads CASSRGQGGPYEQYF. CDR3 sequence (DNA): TGCGCCAGCAGCCGGGGACAAGGGGGCCCCTACGAGCAGTACTTC.

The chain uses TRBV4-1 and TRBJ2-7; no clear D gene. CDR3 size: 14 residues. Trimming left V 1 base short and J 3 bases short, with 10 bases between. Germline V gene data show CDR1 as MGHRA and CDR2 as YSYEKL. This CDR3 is CASSQGVLGYEQYF. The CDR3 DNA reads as TGCGCCAGCAGCCAAGGGGTCTTGGGCTACGAGCAGTACTTC.

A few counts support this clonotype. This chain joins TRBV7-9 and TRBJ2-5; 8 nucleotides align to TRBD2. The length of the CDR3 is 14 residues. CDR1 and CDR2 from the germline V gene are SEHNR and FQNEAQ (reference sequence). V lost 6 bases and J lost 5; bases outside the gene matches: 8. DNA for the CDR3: TGTGCCAGCAGTGCGAGACTAGCGCGGGAGACCCAGTACTTC. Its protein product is CASSARLARETQYF.

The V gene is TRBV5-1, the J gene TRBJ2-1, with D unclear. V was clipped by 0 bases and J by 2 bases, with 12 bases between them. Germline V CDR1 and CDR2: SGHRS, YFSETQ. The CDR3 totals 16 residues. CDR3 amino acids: CASSLAINDAYNEQFF. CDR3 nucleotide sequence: TGCGCCAGCAGCTTGGCGATAAATGACGCCTACAATGAGCAGTTCTTC.

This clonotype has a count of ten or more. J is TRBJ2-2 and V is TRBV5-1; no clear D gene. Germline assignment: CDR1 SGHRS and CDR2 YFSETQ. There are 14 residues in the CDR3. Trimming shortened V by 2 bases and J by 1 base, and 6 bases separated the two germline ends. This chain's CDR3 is CASSLDLNTGELFF. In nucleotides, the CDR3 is TGCGCCAGCAGCTTAGACTTGAACACCGGGGAGCTGTTTTTT.

The CDR3, as DNA: TGTGCCAGCAGTTACTCAAGCCGGGGGGGCCCCGACGAGCAGTACTTC. Translated: CASSYSSRGGPDEQYF. The gene calls are TRBV6-2 or TRBV6-3 and TRBJ2-7, with 8 bases fitting TRBD2. Germline-derived CDR1 and CDR2 are MNHEY and SVGEGT. The CDR3 totals 16 residues. V gave up 0 bases and J gave up 5 bases; unmatched junction bases: 9.

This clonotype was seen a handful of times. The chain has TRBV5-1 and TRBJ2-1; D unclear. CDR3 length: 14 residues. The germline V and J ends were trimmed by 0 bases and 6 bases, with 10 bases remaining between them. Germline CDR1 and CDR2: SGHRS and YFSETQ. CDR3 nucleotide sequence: TGCGCCAGCAGCTTGGTGCCTAGTGGCAATGAGCAGTTCTTC. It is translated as CASSLVPSGNEQFF.

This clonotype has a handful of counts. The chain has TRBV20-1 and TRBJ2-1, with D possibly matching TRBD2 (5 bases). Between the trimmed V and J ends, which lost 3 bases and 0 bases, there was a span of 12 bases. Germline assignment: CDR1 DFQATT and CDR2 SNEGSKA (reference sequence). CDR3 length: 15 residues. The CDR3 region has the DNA TGCAGTGCTAGTGCGGGTCGAAGCTCCTACAATGAGCAGTTCTTC. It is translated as CSASAGRSSYNEQFF.

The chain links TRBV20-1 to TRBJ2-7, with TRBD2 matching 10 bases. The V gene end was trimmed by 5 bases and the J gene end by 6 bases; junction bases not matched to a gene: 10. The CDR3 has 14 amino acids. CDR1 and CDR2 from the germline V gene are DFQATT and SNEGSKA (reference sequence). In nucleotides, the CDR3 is TGCAGTGCTCGGAGCGGGAGGGCCTTTAGCGAGCAGTACGTC. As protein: CSARSGRAFSEQYV.

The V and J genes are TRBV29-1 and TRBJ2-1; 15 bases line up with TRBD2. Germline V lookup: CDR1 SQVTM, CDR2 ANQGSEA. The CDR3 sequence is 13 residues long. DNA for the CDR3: TGCAGTCTACGGACTAGCGGGGGGGATGAGCAGTTCTTC. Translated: CSLRTSGGDEQFF.

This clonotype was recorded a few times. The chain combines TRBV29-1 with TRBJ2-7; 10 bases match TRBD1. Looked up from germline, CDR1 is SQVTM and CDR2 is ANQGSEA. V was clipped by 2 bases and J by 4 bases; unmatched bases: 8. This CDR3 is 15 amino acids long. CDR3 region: CSVERTGGRPYEQYF. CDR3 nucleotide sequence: TGCAGCGTTGAACGGACAGGGGGAAGGCCATACGAGCAGTACTTC.

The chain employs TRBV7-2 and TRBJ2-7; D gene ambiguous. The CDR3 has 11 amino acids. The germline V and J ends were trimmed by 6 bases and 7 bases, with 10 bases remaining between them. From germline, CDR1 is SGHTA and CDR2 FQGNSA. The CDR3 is CASSHLREQYF. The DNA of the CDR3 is TGTGCCAGCAGTCATCTAAGGGAGCAGTACTTC.

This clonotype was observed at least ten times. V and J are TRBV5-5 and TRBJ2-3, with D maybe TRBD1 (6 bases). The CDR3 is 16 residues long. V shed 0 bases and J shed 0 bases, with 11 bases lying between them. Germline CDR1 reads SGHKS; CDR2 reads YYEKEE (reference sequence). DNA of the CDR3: TGTGCCAGCAGCTTGGGTTGGGGGCGCAGCACAGATACGCAGTATTTT. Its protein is CASSLGWGRSTDTQYF.

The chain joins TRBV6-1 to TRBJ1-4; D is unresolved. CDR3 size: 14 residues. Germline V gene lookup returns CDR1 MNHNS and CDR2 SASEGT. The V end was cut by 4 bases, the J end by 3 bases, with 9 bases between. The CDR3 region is CASSVSEANEKLFF. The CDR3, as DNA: TGTGCCAGCAGTGTCTCGGAGGCTAATGAAAAACTGTTTTTT.

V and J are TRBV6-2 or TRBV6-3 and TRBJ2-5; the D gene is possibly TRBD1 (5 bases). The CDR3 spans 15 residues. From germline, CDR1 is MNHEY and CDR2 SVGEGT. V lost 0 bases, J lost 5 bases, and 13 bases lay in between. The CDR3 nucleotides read TGTGCCAGCAGTTACTCGGGGCCGCTGCGGGAGACCCAGTACTTC. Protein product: CASSYSGPLRETQYF.

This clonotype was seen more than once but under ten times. CDR3 protein: CTPRKGEQFF. The CDR3 nucleotides read TGCACCCCTAGAAAGGGAGAGCAGTTCTTC. The V call is TRBV1, the J call TRBJ2-1. TRBV1 is flagged as a pseudogene. There are 10 residues in the CDR3.

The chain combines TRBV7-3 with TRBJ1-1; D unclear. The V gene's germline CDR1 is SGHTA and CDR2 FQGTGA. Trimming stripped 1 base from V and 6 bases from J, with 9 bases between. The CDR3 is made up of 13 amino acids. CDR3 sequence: CASSLKAGSEAFF. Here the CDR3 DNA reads TGTGCCAGCAGCTTAAAGGCAGGTTCTGAAGCTTTCTTT. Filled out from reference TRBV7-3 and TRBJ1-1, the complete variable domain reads GAGVSQTPSNKVTEKGKYVELRCDPISGHTALYWYRQSLGQGPEFLIYFQGTGAADDSGLPNDRFFAVRPEGSVSTLKIQRTERGDSAVYLCASSLKAGSEAFFGQGTRLTVV.

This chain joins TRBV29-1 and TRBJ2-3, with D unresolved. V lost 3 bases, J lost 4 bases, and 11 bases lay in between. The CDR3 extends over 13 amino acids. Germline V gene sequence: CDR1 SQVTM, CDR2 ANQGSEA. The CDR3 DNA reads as TGCAGCGTTGAGGACCGGGTATCAGATACGCAGTATTTT. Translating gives CSVEDRVSDTQYF.

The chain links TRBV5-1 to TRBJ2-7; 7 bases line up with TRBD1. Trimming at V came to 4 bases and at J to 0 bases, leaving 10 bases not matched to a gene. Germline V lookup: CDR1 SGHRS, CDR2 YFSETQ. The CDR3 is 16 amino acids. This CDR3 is CASSKETGATSYEQYF. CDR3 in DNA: TGCGCCAGCAGCAAGGAAACAGGGGCCACCTCCTACGAGCAGTACTTC.